Each of the 10 T cell receptor beta chains below was sequenced from the same sample in a study of cytomegalovirus exposure and HLA in healthy donors. Here immunoSEQ multiplex PCR was the method, and the copy in TCRdb shows in-frame clones only, minus some. The sample lists about 38,000 clones; over 80% were seen once. The specimen sequenced was PBMCs. The source is a young man in good health and CMV-seronegative.

The CDR3 DNA is TGCGTTAGCGGGGGGGCACATGAGCAGTTCTTC. Its protein product is CVSGGAHEQFF. The rearrangement uses TRBV20-1 and TRBJ2-1; 11 positions agree with TRBD2. This CDR3 spans 11 amino acids. The germline CDR1 and CDR2 sequences are DFQATT and SNEGSKA (reference sequence).

The chain has TRBV5-5 and TRBJ1-4; 8 nucleotides line up with TRBD1. Looked up from germline, CDR1 is SGHKS and CDR2 is YYEKEE (reference sequence). J lost 7 bases, V lost 0 bases, and 17 bases had no gene match. The CDR3 length is 19 residues. CDR3 DNA sequence: TGTGCCAGCAGCTTGGAGTTTAGGCCAGGGGGCCGTGGAGTTGAAAAACTGTTTTTT. Amino acid sequence: CASSLEFRPGGRGVEKLFF.

The gene calls are TRBV18 and TRBJ1-1; no firm D call. Germline CDR1 and CDR2: KGHSH and LQKENI. The CDR3 has 13 residues. The V end was cut by 4 bases, the J end by 4 bases, with 10 bases between. CDR3 amino acids: CASSHSIRTEAFF. CDR3 sequence (DNA): TGTGCCAGCTCACACTCAATACGCACTGAAGCTTTCTTT. Full variable domain (rest looked up from reference TRBV18 and TRBJ1-1): NAGVMQNPRHLVRRRGQEARLRCSPMKGHSHVYWYRQLPEEGLKFMVYLQKENIIDESGMPKERFSAEFPKEGPSILRIQQVVRGDSAAYFCASSHSIRTEAFFGQGTRLTVV.

The V gene is TRBV10-1, the J gene TRBJ1-1; no clear D. CDR1 and CDR2 (germline): WNHNN, SYGVQD (reference sequence). This CDR3 spans 13 amino acids. Trimming removed 6 bases at V and 0 bases at J, with 8 bases between. Here the CDR3 reads CASRRELNTEAFF. CDR3 sequence (DNA): TGCGCCAGCAGAAGGGAGTTGAACACTGAAGCTTTCTTT.

The J gene is TRBJ2-7, the V gene TRBV9, with 7 bases identical to TRBD2. Germline V gives CDR1 SGDLS, CDR2 YYNGEE. J gave up 3 bases and V 3 bases, and 6 bases lay outside the gene matches. There are 14 residues in the CDR3. CDR3 protein: CASSEGLQDYEQYF. DNA for the CDR3: TGTGCCAGCAGCGAGGGACTACAAGACTACGAGCAGTACTTC.

The chain has TRBV7-2 and TRBJ2-1; 12 bases are a match to TRBD2. The junction had 5 bases not matched to a gene; V was cut back by 5 bases and J by 6 bases. The germline V gene has CDR1 SGHTA and CDR2 FQGNSA. The CDR3 sequence is 15 residues long. This CDR3 is CASSHTSGGFNEQFF. DNA for the CDR3: TGTGCCAGCAGCCACACTAGCGGGGGGTTCAATGAGCAGTTCTTC. Filled out from reference TRBV7-2 and TRBJ2-1, the complete variable domain reads GAGVSQSPSNKVTEKGKDVELRCDPISGHTALYWYRQSLGQGLEFLIYFQGNSAPDKSGLPSDRFSAERTGGSVSTLTIQRTQQEDSAVYLCASSHTSGGFNEQFFGPGTRLTVL.

The chain employs TRBV7-8 and TRBJ2-3; a weak D match, TRBD2 (6 bases). The CDR3 has 16 amino acids. In germline, CDR1 is SGHVS, CDR2 FQNEAQ. Trimming cost V 3 bases and J 0 bases, with 13 bases left between them. This CDR3 is CASSFREITSTDTQYF. The CDR3, as DNA: TGTGCCAGCAGCTTCCGGGAGATCACTAGCACAGATACGCAGTATTTT.

The CDR3 region has the DNA TGTGCCAGCAGTCCCGGGACAGGGGGGCAAGGCTACACCTTC. It yields the protein CASSPGTGGQGYTF. The genes are TRBV7-9 and TRBJ1-2; TRBD1 matches 11 bases. The length of the CDR3 is 14 residues. Germline V lookup: CDR1 SEHNR, CDR2 FQNEAQ (reference sequence). J gave up 8 bases and V 6 bases, and 8 bases lay outside the gene matches.

V and J are TRBV30 and TRBJ2-3; no clear D gene. Germline V lookup: CDR1 GTSNPN, CDR2 SVGIG (reference sequence). Between the trimmed V and J ends, which lost 0 bases and 2 bases, there was a span of 9 bases. This CDR3 has 14 residues. CDR3 nucleotides: TGTGCCTGGAGTGTATGGCAGGTCACAGATACGCAGTATTTT. This encodes CAWSVWQVTDTQYF. Based on the CDR3 plus reference TRBV30 and TRBJ2-3, the full variable domain is SQTIHQWPATLVQPVGSPLSLECTVEGTSNPNLYWYRQAAGRGLQLLFYSVGIGQISSEVPQNLSASRPQDRQFILSSKKLLLSDSGFYLCAWSVWQVTDTQYFGPGTRLTVL.

The chain couples TRBV28 to TRBJ2-1; possible D gene TRBD2, 5 bases. V lost 6 bases and J lost 10, with 19 bases in between. The germline gives CDR1 MDHEN, CDR2 SYDVKM. The CDR3 length is 14 residues. The CDR3 is CASRPDGIPGEQFF. The CDR3 nucleotides are TGTGCCAGCAGACCAGACGGTATCCCGGGAGAGCAGTTCTTC.